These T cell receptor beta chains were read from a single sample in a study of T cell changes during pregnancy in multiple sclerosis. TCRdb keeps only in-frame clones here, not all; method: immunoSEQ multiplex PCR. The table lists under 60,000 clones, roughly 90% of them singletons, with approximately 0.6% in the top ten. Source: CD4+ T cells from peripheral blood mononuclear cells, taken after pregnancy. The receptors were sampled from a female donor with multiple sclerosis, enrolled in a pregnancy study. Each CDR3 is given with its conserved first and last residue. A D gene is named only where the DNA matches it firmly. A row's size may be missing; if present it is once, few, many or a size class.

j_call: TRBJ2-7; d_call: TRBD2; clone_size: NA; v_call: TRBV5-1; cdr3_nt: TGCGCCAGCAGCGCCACTAGCGGGAGGCAAAACGAGCAGTACTTC; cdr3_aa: CASSATSGRQNEQYF
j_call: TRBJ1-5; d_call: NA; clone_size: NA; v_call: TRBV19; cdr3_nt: TGTGCCAGTAAACCCAGGGTGGGCCAGCCCCAGCATTTT; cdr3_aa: CASKPRVGQPQHF
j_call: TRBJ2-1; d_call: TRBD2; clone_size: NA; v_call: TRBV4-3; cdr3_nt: TGCGCCAGCAGCCAAGATAGTAGCGGGGTCAATGAGCAGTTCTTC; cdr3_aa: CASSQDSSGVNEQFF
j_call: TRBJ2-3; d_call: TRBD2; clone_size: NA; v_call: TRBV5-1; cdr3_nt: TGCGCCAGCAGCATACTGACTAGCGGGAGCACAGATACGCAGTATTTT; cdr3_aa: CASSILTSGSTDTQYF
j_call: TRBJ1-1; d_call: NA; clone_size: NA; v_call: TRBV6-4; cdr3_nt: TGTGCCAGCAGTGAGACAGTGGGAACTGAAGCTTTCTTT; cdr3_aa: CASSETVGTEAFF
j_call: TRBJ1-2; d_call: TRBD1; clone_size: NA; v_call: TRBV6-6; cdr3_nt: TGTGCCAGCAGCTCGACAGGGGGCGCTGGCTATGGCTACACCTTC; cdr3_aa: CASSSTGGAGYGYTF
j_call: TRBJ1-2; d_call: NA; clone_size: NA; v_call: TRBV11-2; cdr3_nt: TGTGCCAGCAGCCCTGAAGTTCGGGGTGGCTACACCTTC; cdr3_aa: CASSPEVRGGYTF
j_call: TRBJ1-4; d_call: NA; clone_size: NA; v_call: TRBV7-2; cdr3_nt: TGTGCCAGCAGCTTAGCGCAGACAACTAATGAAAAACTGTTTTTT; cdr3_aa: CASSLAQTTNEKLFF
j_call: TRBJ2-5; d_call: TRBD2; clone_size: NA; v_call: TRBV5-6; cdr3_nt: TGTGCCAGCAGCCGGACTAGCGGGAGAGAGACCCAGTACTTC; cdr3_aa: CASSRTSGRETQYF
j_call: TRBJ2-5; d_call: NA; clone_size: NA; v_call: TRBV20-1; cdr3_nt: TGCAGTGCTACTCAAGAGACCCAGTACTTC; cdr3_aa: CSATQETQYF
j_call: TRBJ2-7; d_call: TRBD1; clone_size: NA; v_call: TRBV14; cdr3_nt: TGTGCCAGCAGCCAAGGTCATCGGGACAGGGCATACTCCTACGAGCAGTACTTC; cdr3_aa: CASSQGHRDRAYSYEQYF
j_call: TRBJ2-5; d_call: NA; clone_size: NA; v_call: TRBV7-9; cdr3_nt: TGTGCCAGCAGCTTTGTTAGGTTACGGGAGTGGGACCCCGAAGAGACCCAGTACTTC; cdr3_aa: CASSFVRLREWDPEETQYF
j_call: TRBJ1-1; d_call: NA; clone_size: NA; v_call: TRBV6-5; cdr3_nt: TGTGCCAGCAGTCCCAACAGGGTAGTTCGAACTGAAGCTTTCTTT; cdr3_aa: CASSPNRVVRTEAFF
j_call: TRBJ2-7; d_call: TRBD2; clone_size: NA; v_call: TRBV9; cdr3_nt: TGTGCCAGCAGCGTGGAACCGGGACTAGCGGTCTACGAGCAGTACTTC; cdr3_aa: CASSVEPGLAVYEQYF
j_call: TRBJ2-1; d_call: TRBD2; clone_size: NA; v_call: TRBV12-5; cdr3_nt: TGTGCTAGTGGTTTGGTCTTAGCGGGAGGGACCTTATACAATGAGCAGTTCTTC; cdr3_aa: CASGLVLAGGTLYNEQFF
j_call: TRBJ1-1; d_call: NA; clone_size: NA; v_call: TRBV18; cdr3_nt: TGTGCCAGCTCAAAGGGGCAGGGCGGCACTGAAGCTTTCTTT; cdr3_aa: CASSKGQGGTEAFF
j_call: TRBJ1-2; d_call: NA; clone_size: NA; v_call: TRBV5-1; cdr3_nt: TGCGCCAGCAGCTTACAGGGAACTAGCTACACCTTC; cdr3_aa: CASSLQGTSYTF
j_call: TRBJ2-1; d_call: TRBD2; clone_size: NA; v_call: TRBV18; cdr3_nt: TGTGCCAGCTCACCTCTAGCGGCCTCCTACAATGAGCAGTTCTTC; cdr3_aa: CASSPLAASYNEQFF
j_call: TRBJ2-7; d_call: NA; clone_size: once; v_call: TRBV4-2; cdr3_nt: TGTGCCAGCAGCCAAGAAGGGAGTGGGATCTCCTACGAGCAGTACTTC; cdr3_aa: CASSQEGSGISYEQYF
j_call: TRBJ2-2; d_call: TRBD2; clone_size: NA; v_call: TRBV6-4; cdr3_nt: TGTGCCAGCAGTGCGGCGGGAGGCCCCACGGGGGAGCTGTTTTTT; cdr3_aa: CASSAAGGPTGELFF
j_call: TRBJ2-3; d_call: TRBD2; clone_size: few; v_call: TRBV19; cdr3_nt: TGTGCCAGTAGTATCCCGTCTACCGGGAGGACTAGCACAGATACGCAGTATTTT; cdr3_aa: CASSIPSTGRTSTDTQYF
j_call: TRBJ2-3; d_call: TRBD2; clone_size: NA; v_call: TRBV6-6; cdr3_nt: TGTGCCATGACTAGCGGGAGTACAGATACGCAGTATTTT; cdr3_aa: CAMTSGSTDTQYF
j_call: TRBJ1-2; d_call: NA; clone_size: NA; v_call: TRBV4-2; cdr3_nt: TGTGCCAGCAGCCAAGAAACAGATGAGGGCTATGGCTACACCTTC; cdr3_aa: CASSQETDEGYGYTF
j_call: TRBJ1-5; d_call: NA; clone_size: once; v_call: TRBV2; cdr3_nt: TGTGCCAGCAGCCCCGGACAGTTCCAGCCCCAGCATTTT; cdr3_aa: CASSPGQFQPQHF
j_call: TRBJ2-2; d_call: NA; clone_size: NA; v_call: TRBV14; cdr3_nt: TGTGCCAGCAGTTCCGCCAGGGGGAACACCGGGGAGCTGTTTTTT; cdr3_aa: CASSSARGNTGELFF
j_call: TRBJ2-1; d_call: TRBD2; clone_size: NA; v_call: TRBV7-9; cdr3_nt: TGTGCCAGCAGCTTGCTAGCGGGAGGGGGTGAGCAGTTCTTC; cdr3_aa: CASSLLAGGGEQFF
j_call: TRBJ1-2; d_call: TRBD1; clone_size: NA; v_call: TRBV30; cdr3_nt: TGTGCCTGGACTCCCCCAGGGACAGTTGGCTACACCTTC; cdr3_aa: CAWTPPGTVGYTF
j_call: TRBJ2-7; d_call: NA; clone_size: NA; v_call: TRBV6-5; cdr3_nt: TGTGCCAGCAGTTCTATTGGGGCATCCGAGCAGTACTTC; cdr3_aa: CASSSIGASEQYF
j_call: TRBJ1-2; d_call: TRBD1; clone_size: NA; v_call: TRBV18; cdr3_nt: TGTGCCAGCTCACCGACTCCCAACTCGGGACAGATCTATGGCTACACCTTC; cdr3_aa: CASSPTPNSGQIYGYTF
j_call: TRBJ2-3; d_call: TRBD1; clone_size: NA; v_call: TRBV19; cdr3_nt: TGTGCCAGTAGTTTCAGACAGGGGGCTGGGGCAGATACGCAGTATTTT; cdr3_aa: CASSFRQGAGADTQYF
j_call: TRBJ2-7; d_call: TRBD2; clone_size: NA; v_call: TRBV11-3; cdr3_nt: TGTGCCAGCAGCTGGCCGGGACTAGTTCCCTACGAGCAGTACTTC; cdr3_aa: CASSWPGLVPYEQYF
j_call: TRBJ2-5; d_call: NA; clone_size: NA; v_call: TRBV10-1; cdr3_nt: TGCGCCAGCAAAGGGGCTAGTCAAGAGACCCAGTACTTC; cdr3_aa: CASKGASQETQYF
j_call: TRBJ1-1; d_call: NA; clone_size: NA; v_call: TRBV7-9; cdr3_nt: TGTGCCATACAGATGAACACTGAAGCTTTCTTT; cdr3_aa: CAIQMNTEAFF
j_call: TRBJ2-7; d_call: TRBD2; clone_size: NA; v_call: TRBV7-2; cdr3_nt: TGTGCCAGCAGCTCACGGACTAGCGGGAAGGGTTCCTACGAGCAGTACTTC; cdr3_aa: CASSSRTSGKGSYEQYF
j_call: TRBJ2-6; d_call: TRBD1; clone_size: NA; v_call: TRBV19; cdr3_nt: TGTGCCAGTAGTCTAGGGACAGGGGGCTCTGGGGCCAACGTCCTGACTTTC; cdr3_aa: CASSLGTGGSGANVLTF
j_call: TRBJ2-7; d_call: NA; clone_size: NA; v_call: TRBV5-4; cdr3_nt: TGTGCCAGCAGCCCAGTGGGACAAGGGGAGCAGTACTTC; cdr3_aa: CASSPVGQGEQYF
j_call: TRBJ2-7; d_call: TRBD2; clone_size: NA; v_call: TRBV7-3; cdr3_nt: TGTGCCAGCAGCTTAAGGGAGGGTGGCGAGCAGTACTTC; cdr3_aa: CASSLREGGEQYF
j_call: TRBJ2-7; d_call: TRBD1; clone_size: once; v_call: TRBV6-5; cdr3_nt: TGTGCCAGCAGTCGGACAGGTGGGCCCCTTTTAGAGCAGTACTTC; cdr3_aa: CASSRTGGPLLEQYF
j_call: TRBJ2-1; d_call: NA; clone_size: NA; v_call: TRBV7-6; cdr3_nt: TGTGCCAGCAGCTTGTCAGGGGGGCGGACCTACAATGAGCAGTTCTTC; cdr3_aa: CASSLSGGRTYNEQFF
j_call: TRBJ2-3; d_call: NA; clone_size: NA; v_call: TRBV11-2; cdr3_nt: TGTGCCAGCAGCTTATACAGGACAGTTTCACGGGGAGATACGCAGTATTTT; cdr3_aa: CASSLYRTVSRGDTQYF
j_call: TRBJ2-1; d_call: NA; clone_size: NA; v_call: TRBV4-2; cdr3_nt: TGTGCCAGCAGCCAAGACGGGCAGACTACTATATCGTTCTTC; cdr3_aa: CASSQDGQTTISFF
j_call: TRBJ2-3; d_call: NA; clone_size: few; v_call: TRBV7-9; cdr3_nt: TGTGCCAGCAGCTTAGAACCGGCAGATACGCAGTATTTT; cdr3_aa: CASSLEPADTQYF
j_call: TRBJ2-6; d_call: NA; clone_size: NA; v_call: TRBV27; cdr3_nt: TGTGCCACCCGAGACAGTAGCCGGGTTACCCTAGGTTCTGGGGCCAACGTCCTGACTTTC; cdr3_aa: CATRDSSRVTLGSGANVLTF
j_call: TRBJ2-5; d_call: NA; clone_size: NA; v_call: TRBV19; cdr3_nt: TGTGCCAGTAGTATCGGGGATCGGGGGGAGACCCAGTACTTC; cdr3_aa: CASSIGDRGETQYF
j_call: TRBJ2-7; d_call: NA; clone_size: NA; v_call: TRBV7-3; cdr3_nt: TGTGCCAGCAGCCCCTTGGGAGGGGGTCCTCATTACGAGCAGTACTTC; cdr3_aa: CASSPLGGGPHYEQYF
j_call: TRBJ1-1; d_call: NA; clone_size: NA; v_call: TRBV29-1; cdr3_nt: TGCAGCGTTGAGGCTGGGCTCTCTACTCGGCGCACTGAAGCTTTCTTT; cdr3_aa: CSVEAGLSTRRTEAFF
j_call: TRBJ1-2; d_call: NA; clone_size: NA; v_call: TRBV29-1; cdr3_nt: TGCAGCGTTGCGGACAGTTTGGGCGGCTACACCTTC; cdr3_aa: CSVADSLGGYTF
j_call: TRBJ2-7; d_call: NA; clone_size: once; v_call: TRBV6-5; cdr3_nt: TGTGCCAGCAGTTACTCGTTAGGGGCATTGGGGGAGCAGTACTTC; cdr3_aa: CASSYSLGALGEQYF
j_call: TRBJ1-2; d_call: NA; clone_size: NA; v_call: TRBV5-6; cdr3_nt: TGTGCCAGCAGCTTCAGGGCGACGGTTAACTATGGCTACACCTTC; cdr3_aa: CASSFRATVNYGYTF
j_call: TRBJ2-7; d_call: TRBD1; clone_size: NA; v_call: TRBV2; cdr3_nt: TGTGCCAGCAGAACACCGGGACAGTACGAGCAGTACTTC; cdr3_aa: CASRTPGQYEQYF
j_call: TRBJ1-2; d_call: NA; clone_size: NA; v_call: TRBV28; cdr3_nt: TGTGCCAGCAGTTCCATAGAGGCTTATGGCTACACCTTC; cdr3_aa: CASSSIEAYGYTF
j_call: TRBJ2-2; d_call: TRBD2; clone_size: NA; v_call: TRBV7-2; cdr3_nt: TGTGCCAGCAGCCGGCGGACTAGCGGGGTCGCGAACACCGGGGAGCTGTTTTTT; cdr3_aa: CASSRRTSGVANTGELFF
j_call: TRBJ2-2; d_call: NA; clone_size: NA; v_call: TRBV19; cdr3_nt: TGTGCCAGTAGTATAGATCCTCGCAGGGTGAACACCGGGGAGCTGTTTTTT; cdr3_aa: CASSIDPRRVNTGELFF
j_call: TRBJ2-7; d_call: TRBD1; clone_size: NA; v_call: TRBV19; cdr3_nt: TGTGCCAGTAGCGAACTAGGGGGCACCTACGAGCAGTACTTC; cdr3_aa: CASSELGGTYEQYF
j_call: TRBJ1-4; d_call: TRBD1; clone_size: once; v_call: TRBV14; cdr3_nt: TGTGCCAGCAGCCATCGACAGGGCTTGGGAACTAATGAAAAACTGTTTTTT; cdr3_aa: CASSHRQGLGTNEKLFF
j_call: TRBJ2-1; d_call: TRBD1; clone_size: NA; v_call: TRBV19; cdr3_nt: TGTGCCAGTAGTAGGGGACAGGGTAAGCAGTTCTTC; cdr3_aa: CASSRGQGKQFF
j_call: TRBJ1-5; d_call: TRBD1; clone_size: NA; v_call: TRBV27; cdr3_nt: TGTGCCAGCAGTTTGAGGGGGCCGGGCAATCAGCCCCAGCATTTT; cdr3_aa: CASSLRGPGNQPQHF
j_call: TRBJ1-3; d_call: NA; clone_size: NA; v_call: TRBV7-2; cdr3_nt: TGTGCCAGCAGCGCGGGACTTTCTGGAAACACCATATATTTT; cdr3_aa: CASSAGLSGNTIYF